This T cell receptor (beta chain) came from a study of blood T cells in healthy people across ages. Trimming took 1 base from V and 4 from J, leaving 14 bases between them. Germline CDR1 and CDR2: SGHRS and YFSETQ. The length of the CDR3 is 15 residues. The use of a sample-barcoded 5' primer and a J-beta primer mix characterized a second PCR of roughly 6 to 11 cycles. TCRdb called the 5' RACE reads again in MiXCR, with one record for every CDR3 protein. The sample shows about 1,800,000 distinct CDR3 sequences, about 28% of them seen only once. Total RNA was isolated from each sample in quantities of at least 6 micrograms.

The chain carries TRBV5-1 and TRBJ1-1, with no clear D. The sample comprised blood. The TCR sequence derives from a woman aged 25 to 39 in good health. CDR3 protein: CASSLTSKSATEAFF. Written as DNA, the CDR3 is TGCGCCAGCAGCTTGACCTCAAAGTCGGCCACTGAAGCTTTCTTT.